The entry that follows covers one TCR beta chain sequence. The assay was immunoSEQ multiplex PCR, and TCRdb's table has in-frame clones only and misses some. The sample contains some 140,000 clones, about nine tenths of which appear only once. The germline V gene encodes CDR1 SGHTA and CDR2 FQGNSA. CDR3 length: 15 residues. V shed 2 bases and J shed 5 bases, with 13 bases lying between them. The source of the sample is a study of blood T cell repertoires in COVID-19. V and J are TRBV7-2 and TRBJ2-1; TRBD2 is a possible D gene (6 bases). The sample consisted of peripheral blood. The receptor comes from a man over 45 with active COVID-19. As DNA, the CDR3 is TGTGCCAGCAGCTTAAACGGGCGGGGAAACAATGAGCAGTTCTTC. Protein sequence: CASSLNGRGNNEQFF.